This T cell receptor beta chain came from a study of T cell responses to AZD1222 COVID-19 vaccine (dated by TCRdb to the early 2020s). Regarding the study in general: TCR sequencing covered fewer than 250 trial participants: 200 to 220 given two doses of AZD1222 and 26 given two doses of MenACWY control vaccine. Enrollment into the trials was organized by age into subgroups of 18-55, 56-69 and 70-plus years, and those subgroups contained about 160, 30 and 59 TCR-sequenced participants, respectively.

CDR1 and CDR2 are read off the germline V gene as SNHLY and FYNNEI. The CDR3, from cysteine to phenylalanine, totals 14 residues. The CDR3 DNA has 42 bases and is translated from base 1. Trimming takes 2 bases from V and 2 bases from J, and the germline ends sit 9 bases apart. The CDR3 regions of human TCRbeta chains were analyzed by immunosequencing. The paper's data handling went like this. TCRs in the repertoires were matched against a reference library of SARS-CoV-2-specific TCRs that had been generated with the MIRA antigen-specificity platform. Breadth was defined as the fraction of unique TCRs that were SARS-CoV-2-associated, and depth was defined as the fraction of total T cells that were SARS-CoV-2-associated. Using the MIRA data, every spike-specific TCR was mapped to the spike region that the TCR reacted to and assigned to either a CD4 or a CD8 class. Log10-transformed breadth and depth values were compared by one-way ANOVA with Sidak's multiple comparisons tests. Here the immuneACCESS table is served through TCRdb, limited to in-frame sequences with V and J called. Missing clones are a known gap in these copies; in checked studies unresolved V genes cover under half, and the rest lacks a known reason. Clone size and V and J calls were adopted from that table, with D and trimming inferred from the DNA. Counted in this sample were about 170,000 clones; around nine tenths of them appeared once. The ten biggest clones cover around 1% of the sample.

General study outcomes and caveats: Spike-specific TCR breadth and depth rose significantly after two AZD1222 doses compared with day 0 and with MenACWY recipients. Conclusions about previously exposed vaccinees are limited because only a handful of AZD1222 recipients were SARS-CoV-2 seropositive at baseline. Because no day 14 peak-response samples were available, the repertoires could be characterized only after the peak T cell response. Participants were mostly white British and included more females than males, and it was suggested by the authors that clonal diversity may have been underestimated. Reportedly, close to half of the unique spike-specific TCRs recognized epitopes lying outside the regions that are mutated in the B.1.351 and B.1.1.7 variants. In the small 56-69-year group, the increase in depth fell short of significance, most likely because of low power. The vaccine-associated CD4 TCRs covered the entire spike protein, and the dominant responses fell in regions 160-218 and 743-854.

Sample time point, as interpreted from the label and publication: about 28 days (+/-7) after the second vaccine dose. AZD1222 recipients with second doses at about 4 weeks or about 12 weeks were pooled, because spike-specific TCR depth and breadth did not differ between schedules. Vaccinee samples came from UK trials COV001 and COV002, including a single-blind randomized controlled phase 2/3 trial of AZD1222 (ChAdOx1 nCoV-19) in healthy adults. Trial participant PBMC samples were collected at day 0 and day 28 after the second dose for TCRbeta chain sequencing. As regards this clone: Its cognate antigen has yet to be identified. Base-call qualities are not available, and no considerably larger clone is one nucleotide away.

The chain links TRBV2 with TRBJ1-1, and perhaps TRBD1 as D gene, on 6 matching bases. Sequencing used peripheral blood, obtained 28 days after the second AZD1222 dose. The TCR comes from an adult who received the AZD1222 COVID-19 vaccine. The sequenced DNA: TGTGCCAGCAGTGAAAACAGGGTAAACACTGAAGCTTTCTTT. Its product reads: CASSENRVNTEAFF.